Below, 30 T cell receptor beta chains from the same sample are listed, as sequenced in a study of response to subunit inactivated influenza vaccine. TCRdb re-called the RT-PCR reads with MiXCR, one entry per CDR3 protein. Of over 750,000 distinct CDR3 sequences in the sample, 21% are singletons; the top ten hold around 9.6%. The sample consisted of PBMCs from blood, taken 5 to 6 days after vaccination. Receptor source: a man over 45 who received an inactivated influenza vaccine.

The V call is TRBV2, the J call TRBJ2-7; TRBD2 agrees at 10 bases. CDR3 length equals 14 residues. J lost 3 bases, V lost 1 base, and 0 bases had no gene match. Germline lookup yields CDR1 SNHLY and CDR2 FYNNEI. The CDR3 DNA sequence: TGTGCCAGCAGTGAAGTAGCGGGAGGCTACGAGCAGTACTTC. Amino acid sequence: CASSEVAGGYEQYF.

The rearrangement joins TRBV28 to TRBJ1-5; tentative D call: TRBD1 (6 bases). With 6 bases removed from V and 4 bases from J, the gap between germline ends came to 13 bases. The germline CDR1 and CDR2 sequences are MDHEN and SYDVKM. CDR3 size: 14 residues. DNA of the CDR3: TGTGCCAGCAGGAGGACAGACCTTAATCAGCCCCAGCATTTT. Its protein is CASRRTDLNQPQHF.

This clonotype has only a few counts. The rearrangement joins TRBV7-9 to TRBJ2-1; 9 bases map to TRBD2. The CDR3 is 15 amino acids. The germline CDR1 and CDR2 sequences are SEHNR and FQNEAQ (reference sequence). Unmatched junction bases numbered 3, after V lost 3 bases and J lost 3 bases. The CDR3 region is CASSFGGGVYNEQFF. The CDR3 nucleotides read TGTGCCAGCAGCTTTGGCGGGGGGGTCTACAATGAGCAGTTCTTC.

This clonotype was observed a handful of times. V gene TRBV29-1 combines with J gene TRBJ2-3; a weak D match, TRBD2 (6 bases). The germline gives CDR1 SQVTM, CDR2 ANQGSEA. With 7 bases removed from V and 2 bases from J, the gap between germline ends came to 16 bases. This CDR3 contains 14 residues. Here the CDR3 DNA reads TGCAGCGGGGGGAGGCGCCTTTCCACAGATACGCAGTATTTT. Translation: CSGGRRLSTDTQYF.

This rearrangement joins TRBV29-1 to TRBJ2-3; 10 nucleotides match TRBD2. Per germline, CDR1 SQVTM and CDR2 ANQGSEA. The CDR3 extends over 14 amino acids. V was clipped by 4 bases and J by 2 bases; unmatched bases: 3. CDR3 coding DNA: TGCAGCGTTGCTAGCGGGGGAGTCACAGATACGCAGTATTTT. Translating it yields CSVASGGVTDTQYF.

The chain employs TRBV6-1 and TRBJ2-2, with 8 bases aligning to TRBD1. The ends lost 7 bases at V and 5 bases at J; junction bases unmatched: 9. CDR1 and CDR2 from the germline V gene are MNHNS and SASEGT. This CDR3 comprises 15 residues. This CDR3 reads CASNNGQGRTGELFF. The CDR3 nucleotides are TGTGCCAGCAACAATGGACAGGGTAGGACCGGGGAGCTGTTTTTT.

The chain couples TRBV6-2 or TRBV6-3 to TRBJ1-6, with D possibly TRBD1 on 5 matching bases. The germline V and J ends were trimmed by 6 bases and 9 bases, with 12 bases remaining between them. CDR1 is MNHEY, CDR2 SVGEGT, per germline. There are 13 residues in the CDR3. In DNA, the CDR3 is TGTGCCAGCAGGCAGGGTCATGTTTCACCCCTCCACTTT. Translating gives CASRQGHVSPLHF.

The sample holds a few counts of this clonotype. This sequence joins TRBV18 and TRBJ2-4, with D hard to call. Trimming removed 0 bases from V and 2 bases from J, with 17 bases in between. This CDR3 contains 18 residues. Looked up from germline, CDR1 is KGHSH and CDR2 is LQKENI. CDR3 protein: CASSPPLLTGSSKNIQYF. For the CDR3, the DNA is TGTGCCAGCTCACCACCGTTATTAACGGGCTCATCCAAAAACATTCAGTACTTC.

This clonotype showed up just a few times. The CDR3 bases are TGTGCCAGCAGTTTTGGGGCTCTGCGCTCTGGGGCCAACGTCCTGACTTTC. Translated: CASSFGALRSGANVLTF. J is TRBJ2-6 and V is TRBV28; possible D gene TRBD1, 5 bases. Between the trimmed V and J ends, which lost 3 bases and 0 bases, there was a span of 12 bases. CDR1 and CDR2 from the germline V gene are MDHEN and SYDVKM. This CDR3 is 17 amino acids long.

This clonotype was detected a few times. This CDR3 reads CASSYFLAAAYNEQFF. In DNA form, the CDR3 reads TGTGCCAGCAGTTATTTCCTAGCGGCTGCCTACAATGAGCAGTTCTTC. The chain joins TRBV7-2 to TRBJ2-1; 7 bases line up with TRBD2. The CDR3 has 16 residues. The V gene end was trimmed by 6 bases and the J gene end by 2 bases; junction bases not matched to a gene: 10. Germline CDR1 SGHTA, CDR2 FQGNSA.

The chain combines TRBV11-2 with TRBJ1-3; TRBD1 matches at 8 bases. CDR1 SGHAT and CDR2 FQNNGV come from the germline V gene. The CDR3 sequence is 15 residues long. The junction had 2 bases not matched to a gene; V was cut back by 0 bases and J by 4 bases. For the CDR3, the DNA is TGTGCCAGCAGCTTAGAACCAGGGGGCGGAAACACCATATATTTT. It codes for CASSLEPGGGNTIYF.

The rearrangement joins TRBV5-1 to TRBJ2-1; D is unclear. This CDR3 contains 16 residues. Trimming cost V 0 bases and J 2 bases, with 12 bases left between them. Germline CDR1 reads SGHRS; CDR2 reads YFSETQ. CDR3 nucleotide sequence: TGCGCCAGCAGCTTGGCGCCTAGTAGAACCTACAATGAGCAGTTCTTC. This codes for CASSLAPSRTYNEQFF.

The CDR3 region is CASSFGVDGTGELFF. Written as DNA, the CDR3 is TGTGCCAGCAGTTTCGGGGTCGACGGCACCGGGGAGCTGTTTTTT. The rearrangement uses TRBV6-2 or TRBV6-3 and TRBJ2-2; a possible D gene is TRBD2 (5 bases). Deletions cut 4 bases from V and 4 bases from J, with 13 bases between. CDR1 is MNHEY, CDR2 SVGEGT, per germline. The CDR3 runs 15 residues.

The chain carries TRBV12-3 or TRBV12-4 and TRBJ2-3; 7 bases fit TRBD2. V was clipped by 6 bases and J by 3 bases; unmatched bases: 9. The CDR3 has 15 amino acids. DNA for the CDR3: TGTGCCAGCAGACCAACTAGGGGAGGGACAGATACGCAGTATTTT. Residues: CASRPTRGGTDTQYF.

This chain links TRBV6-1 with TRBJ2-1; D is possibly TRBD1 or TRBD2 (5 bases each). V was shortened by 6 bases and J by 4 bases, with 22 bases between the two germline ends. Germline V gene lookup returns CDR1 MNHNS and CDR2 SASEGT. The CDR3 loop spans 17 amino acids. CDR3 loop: CASRPPGMRGRYNEQFF. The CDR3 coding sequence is TGTGCCAGCAGACCGCCGGGAATGAGGGGTCGATACAATGAGCAGTTCTTC.

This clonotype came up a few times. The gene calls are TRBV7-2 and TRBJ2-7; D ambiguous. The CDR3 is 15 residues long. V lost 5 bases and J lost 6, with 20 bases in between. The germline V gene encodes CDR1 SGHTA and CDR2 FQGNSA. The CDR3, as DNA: TGTGCCAGCAGCCCTGAAATAGTAGGTTATGGCGAGCAGTACTTC. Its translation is CASSPEIVGYGEQYF. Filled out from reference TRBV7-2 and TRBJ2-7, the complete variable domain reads GAGVSQSPSNKVTEKGKDVELRCDPISGHTALYWYRQSLGQGLEFLIYFQGNSAPDKSGLPSDRFSAERTGGSVSTLTIQRTQQEDSAVYLCASSPEIVGYGEQYFGPGTRLTVT.

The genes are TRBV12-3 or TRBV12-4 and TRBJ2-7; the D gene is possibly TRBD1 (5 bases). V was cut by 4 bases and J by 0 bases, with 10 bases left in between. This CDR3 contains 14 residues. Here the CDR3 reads CASSSWTSSYEQYF. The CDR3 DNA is TGTGCCAGCAGTTCTTGGACAAGCTCCTACGAGCAGTACTTC.

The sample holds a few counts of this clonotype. CDR3 protein: CASSQDAKTGANVLTF. For the CDR3, the DNA is TGTGCCAGCAGCCAAGATGCCAAAACTGGGGCCAACGTCCTGACTTTC. V usage is TRBV4-2 and J usage is TRBJ2-6, with unresolved D. The CDR3 runs 16 residues. The germline V and J ends were trimmed by 0 bases and 2 bases, with 8 bases remaining between them. Germline V gene sequence: CDR1 LGHNA, CDR2 YNFKEQ.

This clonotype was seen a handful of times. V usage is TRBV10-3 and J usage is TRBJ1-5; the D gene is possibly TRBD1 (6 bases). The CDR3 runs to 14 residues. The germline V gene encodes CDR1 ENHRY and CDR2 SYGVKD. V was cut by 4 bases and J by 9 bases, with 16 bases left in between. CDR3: CAISVDSLIGPQHF. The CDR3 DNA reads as TGTGCCATCAGTGTGGACAGCCTCATAGGGCCCCAGCATTTT.

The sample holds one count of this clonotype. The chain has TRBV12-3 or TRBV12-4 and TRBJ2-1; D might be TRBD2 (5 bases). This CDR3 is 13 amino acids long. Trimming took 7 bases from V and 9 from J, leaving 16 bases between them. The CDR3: CASTGSGEGEQFF. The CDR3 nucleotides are TGTGCCAGCACCGGGTCCGGTGAGGGTGAGCAGTTCTTC.

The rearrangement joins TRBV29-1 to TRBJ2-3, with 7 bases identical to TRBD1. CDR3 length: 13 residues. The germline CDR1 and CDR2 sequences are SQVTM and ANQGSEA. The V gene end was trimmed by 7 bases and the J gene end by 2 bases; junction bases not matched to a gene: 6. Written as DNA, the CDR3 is TGCAGCGGGGACAGTCTCTTCACAGATACGCAGTATTTT. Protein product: CSGDSLFTDTQYF.

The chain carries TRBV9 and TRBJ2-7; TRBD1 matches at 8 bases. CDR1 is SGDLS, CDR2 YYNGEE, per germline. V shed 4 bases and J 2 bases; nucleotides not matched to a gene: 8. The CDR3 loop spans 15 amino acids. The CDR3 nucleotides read TGTGCCAGCAGCCCAGCGGACAGGGACCCCTACGAGCAGTACTTC. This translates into CASSPADRDPYEQYF. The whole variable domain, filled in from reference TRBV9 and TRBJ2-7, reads DSGVTQTPKHLITATGQRVTLRCSPRSGDLSVYWYQQSLDQGLQFLIQYYNGEERAKGNILERFSAQQFPDLHSELNLSSLELGDSALYFCASSPADRDPYEQYFGPGTRLTVT.

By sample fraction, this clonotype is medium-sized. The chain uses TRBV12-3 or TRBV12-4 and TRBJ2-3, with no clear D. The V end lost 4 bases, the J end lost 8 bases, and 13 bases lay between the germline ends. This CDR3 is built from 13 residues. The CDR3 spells CASSSDLPGTQYF. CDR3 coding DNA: TGTGCCAGCAGTTCTGACTTACCGGGTACGCAGTATTTT.

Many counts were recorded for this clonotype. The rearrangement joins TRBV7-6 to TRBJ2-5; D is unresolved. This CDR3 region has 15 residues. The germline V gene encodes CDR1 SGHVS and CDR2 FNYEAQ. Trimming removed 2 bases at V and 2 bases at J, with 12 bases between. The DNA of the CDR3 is TGTGCCAGCAGCTTATTATCCGATAGACAAGAGACCCAGTACTTC. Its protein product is CASSLLSDRQETQYF.

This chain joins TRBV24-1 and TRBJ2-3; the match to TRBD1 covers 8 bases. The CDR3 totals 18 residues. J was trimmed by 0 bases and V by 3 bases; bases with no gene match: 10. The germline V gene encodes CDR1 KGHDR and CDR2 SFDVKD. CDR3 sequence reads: CATSDPGTGAISTDTQYF. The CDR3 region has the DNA TGTGCCACCAGTGATCCCGGGACAGGAGCCATAAGCACAGATACGCAGTATTTT.

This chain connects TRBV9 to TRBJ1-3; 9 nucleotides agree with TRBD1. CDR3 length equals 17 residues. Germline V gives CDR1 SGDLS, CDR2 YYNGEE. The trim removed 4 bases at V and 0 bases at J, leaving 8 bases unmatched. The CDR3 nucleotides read TGTGCCAGCAGCCCCCGGACAGGGGCGAGCTCTGGAAACACCATATATTTT. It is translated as CASSPRTGASSGNTIYF. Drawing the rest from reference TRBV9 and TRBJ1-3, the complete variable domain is DSGVTQTPKHLITATGQRVTLRCSPRSGDLSVYWYQQSLDQGLQFLIQYYNGEERAKGNILERFSAQQFPDLHSELNLSSLELGDSALYFCASSPRTGASSGNTIYFGEGSWLTVV.

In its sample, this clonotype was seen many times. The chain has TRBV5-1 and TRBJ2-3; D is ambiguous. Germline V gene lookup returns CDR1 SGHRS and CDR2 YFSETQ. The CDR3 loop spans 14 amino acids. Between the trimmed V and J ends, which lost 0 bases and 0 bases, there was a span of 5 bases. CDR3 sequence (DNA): TGCGCCAGCAGCTTGGCCAGGAGCACAGATACGCAGTATTTT. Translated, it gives CASSLARSTDTQYF.

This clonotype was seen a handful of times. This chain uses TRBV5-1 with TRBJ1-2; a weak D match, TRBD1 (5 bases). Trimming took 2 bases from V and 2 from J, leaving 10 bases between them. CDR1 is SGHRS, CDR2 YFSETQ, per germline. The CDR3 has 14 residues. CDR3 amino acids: CASSLVSGNYGYTF. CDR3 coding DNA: TGCGCCAGCAGCTTAGTTTCAGGGAACTATGGCTACACCTTC. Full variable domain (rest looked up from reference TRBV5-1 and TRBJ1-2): KAGVTQTPRYLIKTRGQQVTLSCSPISGHRSVSWYQQTPGQGLQFLFEYFSETQRNKGNFPGRFSGRQFSNSRSEMNVSTLELGDSALYLCASSLVSGNYGYTFGSGTRLTVV.

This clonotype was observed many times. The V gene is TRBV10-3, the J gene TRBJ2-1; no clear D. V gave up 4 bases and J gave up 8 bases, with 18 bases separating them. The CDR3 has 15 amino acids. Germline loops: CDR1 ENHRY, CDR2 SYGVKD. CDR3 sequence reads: CAISVGGTEGDEQFF. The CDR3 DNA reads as TGTGCCATCAGTGTCGGCGGCACCGAAGGCGATGAGCAGTTCTTC.

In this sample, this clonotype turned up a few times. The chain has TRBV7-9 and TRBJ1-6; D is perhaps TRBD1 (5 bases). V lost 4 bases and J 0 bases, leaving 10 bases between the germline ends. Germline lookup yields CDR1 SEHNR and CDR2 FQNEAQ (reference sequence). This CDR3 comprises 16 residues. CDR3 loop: CASSSPGGSYNSPLHF. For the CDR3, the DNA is TGTGCCAGCAGCTCCCCTGGGGGCTCCTATAATTCACCCCTCCACTTT.